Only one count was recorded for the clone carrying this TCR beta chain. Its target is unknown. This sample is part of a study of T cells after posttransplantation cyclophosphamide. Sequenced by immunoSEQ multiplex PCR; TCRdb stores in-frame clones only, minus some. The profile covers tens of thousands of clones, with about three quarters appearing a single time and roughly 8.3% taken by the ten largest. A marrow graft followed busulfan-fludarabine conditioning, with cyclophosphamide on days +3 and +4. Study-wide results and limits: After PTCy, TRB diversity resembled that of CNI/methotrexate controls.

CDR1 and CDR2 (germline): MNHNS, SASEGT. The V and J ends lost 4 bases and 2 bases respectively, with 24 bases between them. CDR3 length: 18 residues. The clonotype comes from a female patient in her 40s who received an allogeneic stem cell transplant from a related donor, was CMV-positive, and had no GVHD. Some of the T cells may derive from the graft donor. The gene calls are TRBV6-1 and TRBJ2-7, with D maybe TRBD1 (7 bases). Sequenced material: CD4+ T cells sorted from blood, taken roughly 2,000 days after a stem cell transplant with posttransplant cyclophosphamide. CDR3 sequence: CASSGGETRGRGTYEQYF. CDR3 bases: TGTGCCAGCAGTGGGGGGGAAACAAGGGGGCGCGGAACCTACGAGCAGTACTTC.